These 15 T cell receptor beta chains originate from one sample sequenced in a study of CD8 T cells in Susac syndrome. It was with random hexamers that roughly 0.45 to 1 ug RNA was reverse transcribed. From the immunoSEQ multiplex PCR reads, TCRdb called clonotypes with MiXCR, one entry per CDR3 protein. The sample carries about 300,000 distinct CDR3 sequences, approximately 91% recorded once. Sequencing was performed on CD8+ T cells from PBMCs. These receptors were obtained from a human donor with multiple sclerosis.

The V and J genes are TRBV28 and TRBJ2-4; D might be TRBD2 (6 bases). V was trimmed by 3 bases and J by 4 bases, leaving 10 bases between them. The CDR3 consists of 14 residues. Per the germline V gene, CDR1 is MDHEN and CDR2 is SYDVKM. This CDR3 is CASSFGTPKNIQYF. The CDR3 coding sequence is TGTGCCAGCAGTTTTGGGACTCCAAAAAACATTCAGTACTTC.

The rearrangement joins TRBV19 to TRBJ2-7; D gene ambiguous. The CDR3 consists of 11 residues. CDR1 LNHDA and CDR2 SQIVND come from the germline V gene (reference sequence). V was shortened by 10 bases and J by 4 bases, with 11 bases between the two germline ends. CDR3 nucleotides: TGTGCCACTTCGACTCTATACGAGCAGTACTTC. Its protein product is CATSTLYEQYF.

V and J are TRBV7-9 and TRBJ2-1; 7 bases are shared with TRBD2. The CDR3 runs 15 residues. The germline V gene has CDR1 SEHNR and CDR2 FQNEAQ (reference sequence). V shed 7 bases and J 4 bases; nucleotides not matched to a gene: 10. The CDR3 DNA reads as TGTGCCAGCAACCCCAGCGGGATGACTTACAATGAGCAGTTCTTC. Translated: CASNPSGMTYNEQFF. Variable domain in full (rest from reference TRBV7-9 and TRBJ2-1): DTGVSQNPRHKITKRGQNVTFRCDPISEHNRLYWYRQTLGQGPEFLTYFQNEAQLEKSRLLSDRFSAERPKGSFSTLEIQRTEQGDSAMYLCASNPSGMTYNEQFFGPGTRLTVL.

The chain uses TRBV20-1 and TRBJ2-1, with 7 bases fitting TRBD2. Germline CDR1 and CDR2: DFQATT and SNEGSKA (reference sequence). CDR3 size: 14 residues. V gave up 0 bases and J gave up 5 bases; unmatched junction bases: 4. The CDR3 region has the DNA TGCAGTGCTAGAGATCTAGCGGCTCACAATGAGCAGTTCTTC. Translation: CSARDLAAHNEQFF.

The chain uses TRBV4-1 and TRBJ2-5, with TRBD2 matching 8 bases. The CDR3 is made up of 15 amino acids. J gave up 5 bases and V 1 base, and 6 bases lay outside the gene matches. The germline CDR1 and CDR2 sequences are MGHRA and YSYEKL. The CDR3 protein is CASSQVSGSRETQYF. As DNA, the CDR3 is TGCGCCAGCAGCCAAGTGAGCGGGAGTCGCGAGACCCAGTACTTC.

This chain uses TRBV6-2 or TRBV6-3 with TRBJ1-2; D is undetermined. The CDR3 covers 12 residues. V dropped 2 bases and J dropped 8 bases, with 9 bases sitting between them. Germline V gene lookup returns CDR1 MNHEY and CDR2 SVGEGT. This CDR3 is CASSYPGLGYTF. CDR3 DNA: TGTGCCAGCAGTTACCCAGGCCTGGGCTACACCTTC.

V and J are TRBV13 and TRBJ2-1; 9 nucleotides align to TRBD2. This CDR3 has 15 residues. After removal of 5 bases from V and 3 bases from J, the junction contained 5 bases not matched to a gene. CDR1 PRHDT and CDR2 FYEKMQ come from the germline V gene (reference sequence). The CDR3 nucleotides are TGTGCCAGCAGCCCCGGGACTAGCCTCTACAATGAGCAGTTCTTC. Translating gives CASSPGTSLYNEQFF.

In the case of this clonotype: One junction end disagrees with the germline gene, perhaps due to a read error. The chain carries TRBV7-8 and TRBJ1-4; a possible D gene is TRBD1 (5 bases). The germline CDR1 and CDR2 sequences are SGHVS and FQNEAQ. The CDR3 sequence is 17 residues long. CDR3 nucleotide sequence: TGTGCCAGCAGCTTATTCCAGGGAGAAGCAGCTAACGAAAAACTGTTTTTT. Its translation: CASSLFQGEAANEKLFF.

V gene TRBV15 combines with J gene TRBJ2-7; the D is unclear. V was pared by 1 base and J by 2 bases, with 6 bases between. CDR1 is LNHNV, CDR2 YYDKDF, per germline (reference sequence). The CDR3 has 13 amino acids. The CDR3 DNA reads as TGTGCCACCAGCAGAGTAAGCACCTACGAGCAGTACTTC. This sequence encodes CATSRVSTYEQYF. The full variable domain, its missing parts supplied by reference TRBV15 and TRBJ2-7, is DAMVIQNPRYQVTQFGKPVTLSCSQTLNHNVMYWYQQKSSQAPKLLFHYYDKDFNNEADTPDNFQSRRPNTSFCFLDIRSPGLGDTAMYLCATSRVSTYEQYFGPGTRLTVT.

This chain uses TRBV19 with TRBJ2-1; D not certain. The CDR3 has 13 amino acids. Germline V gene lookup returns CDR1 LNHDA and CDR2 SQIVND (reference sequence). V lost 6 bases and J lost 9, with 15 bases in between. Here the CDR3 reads CASSPISFAEQFF. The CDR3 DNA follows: TGTGCCAGTAGCCCTATCAGTTTCGCTGAGCAGTTCTTC.

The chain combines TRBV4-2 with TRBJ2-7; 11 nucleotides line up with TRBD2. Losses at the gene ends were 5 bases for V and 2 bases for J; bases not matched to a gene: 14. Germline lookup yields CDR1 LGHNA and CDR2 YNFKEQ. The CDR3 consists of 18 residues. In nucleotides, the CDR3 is TGTGCCAGCAGCGCTTGGGGGGCTAGCGGGAGGACGGCCTACGAGCAGTACTTC. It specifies CASSAWGASGRTAYEQYF.

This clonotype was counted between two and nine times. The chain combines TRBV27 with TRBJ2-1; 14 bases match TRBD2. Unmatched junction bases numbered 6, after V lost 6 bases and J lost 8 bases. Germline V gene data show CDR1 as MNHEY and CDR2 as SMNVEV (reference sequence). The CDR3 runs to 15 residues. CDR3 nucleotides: TGTGCCAGCAGCCCCTTGGGACTAGCGGGAGATGAGCAGTTCTTC. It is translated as CASSPLGLAGDEQFF.

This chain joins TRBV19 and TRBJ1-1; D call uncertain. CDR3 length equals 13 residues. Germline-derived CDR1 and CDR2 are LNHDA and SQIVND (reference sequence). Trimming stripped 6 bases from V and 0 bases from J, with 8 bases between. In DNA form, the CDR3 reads TGTGCCAGTAGATGGGCAGTGAACACTGAAGCTTTCTTT. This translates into CASRWAVNTEAFF.

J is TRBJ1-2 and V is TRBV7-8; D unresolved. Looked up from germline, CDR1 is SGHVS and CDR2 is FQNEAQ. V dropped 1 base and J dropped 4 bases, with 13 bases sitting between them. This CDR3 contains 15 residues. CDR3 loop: CASSLVGDSGYGYTF. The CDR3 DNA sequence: TGTGCCAGCAGCTTAGTCGGGGATTCGGGCTATGGCTACACCTTC.

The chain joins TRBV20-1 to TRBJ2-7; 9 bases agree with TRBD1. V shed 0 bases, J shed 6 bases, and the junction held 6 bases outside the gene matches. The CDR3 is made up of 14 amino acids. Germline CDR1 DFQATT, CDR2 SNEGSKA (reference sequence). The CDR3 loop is CSARDRDRVIEQYF. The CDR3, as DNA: TGCAGTGCTAGAGATCGGGACAGGGTAATCGAGCAGTACTTC.